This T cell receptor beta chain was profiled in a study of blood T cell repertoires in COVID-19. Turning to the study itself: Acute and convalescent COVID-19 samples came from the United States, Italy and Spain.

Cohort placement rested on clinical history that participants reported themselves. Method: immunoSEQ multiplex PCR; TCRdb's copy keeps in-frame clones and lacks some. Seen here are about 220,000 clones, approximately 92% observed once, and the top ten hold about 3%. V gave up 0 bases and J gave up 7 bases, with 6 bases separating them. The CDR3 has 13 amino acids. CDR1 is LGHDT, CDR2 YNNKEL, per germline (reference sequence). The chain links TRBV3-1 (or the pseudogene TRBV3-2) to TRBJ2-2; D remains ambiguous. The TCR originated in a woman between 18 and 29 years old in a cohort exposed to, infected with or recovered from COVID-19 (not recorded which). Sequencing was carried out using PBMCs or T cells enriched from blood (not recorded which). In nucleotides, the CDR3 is TGTGCCAGCAGCCAAGACCCAAACGGGGAGCTGTTTTTT. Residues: CASSQDPNGELFF.